The sequence of this T cell receptor beta chain was determined in a study of T cell responses to AZD1222 COVID-19 vaccine (dated by TCRdb to the early 2020s). Looking at the study overall: AZD1222 recipients whose second dose came at about 4 weeks and those whose second dose came at about 12 weeks were combined into one group, since spike-specific TCR depth and breadth did not differ between the two schedules. Trial participants were enrolled into age subgroups of 18-55, 56-69 and 70-plus years, which contained 148, 28 and 57 TCR-sequenced participants, respectively. TCR sequencing covered over 230 trial participants: roughly 200 given two doses of AZD1222 and about 26 given two doses of MenACWY control vaccine.

The CDR3 regions of human TCRbeta chains were analyzed by immunosequencing. As for the original processing: Repertoire TCRs were checked for matches against a reference library of SARS-CoV-2-specific TCRs that had been generated using the MIRA antigen-specificity platform. Breadth meant the fraction of unique TCRs that were SARS-CoV-2-associated, whereas depth meant the fraction of total T cells that were SARS-CoV-2-associated. Using the MIRA data, each spike-specific TCR was assigned both to the spike region to which the TCR was reactive and to a CD4 or CD8 class. Log10-transformed breadth and depth values were compared by one-way ANOVA with Sidak's multiple comparisons tests. Sourced from immuneACCESS, this table was stored by TCRdb with only in-frame sequences that have V and J called. A share of the clones is absent; for the studies checked, an unresolved V gene accounts for under half, and the remainder has no known explanation. Clonal size and the V and J genes are those of that table, whereas D and trimming came from the DNA. Within this sample are around 70,000 clones, with around 84% of them counted one time only. The ten largest clones add up to roughly 21% of the sample.

The paper as a whole reports these results and caveats: Spike-specific TCR breadth and depth rose significantly after two AZD1222 doses compared with day 0 and with MenACWY recipients. Most participants were white British and females outnumbered males, and the authors suggested that clonal diversity may have been underestimated. Only six AZD1222 recipients were SARS-CoV-2 seropositive at baseline, limiting conclusions about previously exposed vaccinees. CD4 TCRs associated with the vaccine covered the entire spike protein, and the dominant responses were in regions 160-218 and 743-854. Epitopes outside the regions mutated in the B.1.351 and B.1.1.7 variants were reportedly recognized by nearly half of the unique spike-specific TCRs. Because no day 14 peak-response samples were available, the repertoires could be characterized only after the peak T cell response. The 56-69-year group was small, and its depth increase did not reach significance, likely because of low power.

According to the germline V gene (reference sequence), CDR1 reads LNHDA and CDR2 reads SQIVND. Trimming accounts for 7 bases at V and 0 bases at J, while the number of junction bases matched to no gene is 3. The CDR3 has 15 amino acids, counting the end cysteine and phenylalanine. Of the read, only the CDR3 DNA is kept; its 45 bases are in frame from base 1. The sample's time point label, in plain terms: baseline before first vaccination. Vaccinee samples came from UK trials COV001 and COV002, including a single-blind randomized controlled phase 2/3 trial of AZD1222 (ChAdOx1 nCoV-19) in healthy adults. For TCRbeta chain sequencing, PBMC samples were collected from trial participants at day 0 and at day 28 after the second dose. Remarks on this clone: Its cognate antigen has yet to be identified. Base-call qualities are not available, and no considerably larger clone is one nucleotide away.

This sequence uses TRBV19 and TRBJ2-2; TRBD2 agrees with 9 junctional bases. The origin of this receptor is an adult in good health. Specimen: peripheral blood, collected on day 0 of AZD1222 vaccination. Read as DNA, the sequence is TGTGCCAGTACTAGCGGGGCGACGAACACCGGGGAGCTGTTTTTT. Translation gives CASTSGATNTGELFF.